These 16 T cell receptor beta chains originate from one sample sequenced in a study of human T cells and chemical hapten exposure. TCRdb fed the RACE reads into MiXCR, producing one record per CDR3 protein. The sample includes roughly 38,000 distinct CDR3 sequences, less than 9% of them seen just once. Stated time point: pre-sensitization, week 0. Treatment meaning: therapeutic diphenylcyclopropenone sensitization with weekly scalp DPC. Sequences were derived from whole blood, sampled in connection with sensitization to the hapten diphenylcyclopropenone (DPC). These receptors originate from a woman between 50 and 59 years old with alopecia areata. Some clones in this sample may be carry-over from other donors' samples.

The rearrangement links TRBV5-1 to TRBJ2-3, with D unresolved. Trimming removed 0 bases from V and 1 base from J, with 9 bases in between. This CDR3 has 15 residues. Germline-derived CDR1 and CDR2 are SGHRS and YFSETQ. The CDR3 DNA follows: TGCGCCAGCAGCTTGGAATTAACCCGCACAGATACGCAGTATTTT. It specifies CASSLELTRTDTQYF.

This clonotype was detected many times. The V call is TRBV6-2 or TRBV6-3, the J call TRBJ2-5, with D unresolved. This CDR3 comprises 10 residues. Germline V CDR1 and CDR2: MNHEY, SVGEGT. Trimming removed 10 bases at V and 0 bases at J, with 3 bases between. In nucleotides, the CDR3 is TGTGCCACCCACCAAGAGACCCAGTACTTC. Translating it yields CATHQETQYF.

This clonotype was seen at least ten times. The CDR3 coding sequence is TGTGCCAGCAGCCCAGCAGGGACTAGCGGCTACGAGCAGTACTTC. Its translation: CASSPAGTSGYEQYF. This chain uses TRBV27 with TRBJ2-7, with 11 bases matching TRBD2. The CDR3 sequence is 15 residues long. Germline V gene lookup returns CDR1 MNHEY and CDR2 SMNVEV (reference sequence). V dropped 6 bases and J dropped 3; count of bases not matched to a gene: 7.

This sequence joins TRBV28 and TRBJ2-7; tentatively, D is TRBD1 or TRBD2 (5 bases each). Trimming removed 10 bases at V and 6 bases at J, with 13 bases between. CDR1 is MDHEN, CDR2 SYDVKM, per germline. The CDR3 consists of 11 residues. CDR3: CAILGASEQYF. For the CDR3, the DNA is TGTGCCATCCTCGGGGCTAGCGAGCAGTACTTC. The variable domain in full, with the rest retrieved from reference TRBV28 and TRBJ2-7, is DVKVTQSSRYLVKRTGEKVFLECVQDMDHENMFWYRQDPGLGLRLIYFSYDVKMKEKGDIPEGYSVSREKKERFSLILESASTNQTSMYLCAILGASEQYFGPGTRLTVT.

The chain has TRBV18 and TRBJ2-5, with a tentative D call TRBD2 (6 bases). V lost 3 bases and J 4 bases, leaving 12 bases between the germline ends. Germline loops: CDR1 KGHSH, CDR2 LQKENI. This CDR3 has 14 amino acids. The CDR3 DNA reads as TGTGCCAGCTCACCTCAAGGAGGGTTAGAGACCCAGTACTTC. Its translation is CASSPQGGLETQYF.

There are many counts of this clonotype. The chain is built from TRBV18 and TRBJ2-7, with TRBD2 identical over 14 bases. Losses at the gene ends were 7 bases for V and 2 bases for J; bases not matched to a gene: 10. This CDR3 spans 17 amino acids. CDR1 and CDR2 from the germline V gene are KGHSH and LQKENI. Written as DNA, the CDR3 is TGTGCCAGCTGCACCGGGACTAGCGGGAGTGGGGCCTACGAGCAGTACTTC. Residues: CASCTGTSGSGAYEQYF. The full variable domain, its missing parts supplied by reference TRBV18 and TRBJ2-7, is NAGVMQNPRHLVRRRGQEARLRCSPMKGHSHVYWYRQLPEEGLKFMVYLQKENIIDESGMPKERFSAEFPKEGPSILRIQQVVRGDSAAYFCASCTGTSGSGAYEQYFGPGTRLTVT.

The gene calls are TRBV29-1 and TRBJ2-7; 7 bases agree with TRBD1. The CDR3 is 14 amino acids. Germline values: CDR1 SQVTM, CDR2 ANQGSEA. V lost 7 bases to trimming and J lost 1 base; unmatched junction nucleotides: 10. CDR3: CSAGIGQDSYEQYF. The CDR3 bases are TGCAGCGCCGGTATCGGACAGGATTCCTACGAGCAGTACTTC.

This clonotype has at least ten counts. This chain uses TRBV30 with TRBJ1-1; possible D gene TRBD1, 6 bases. Trimming removed 0 bases at V and 4 bases at J, with 12 bases between. CDR3 size: 14 residues. Germline V gene data show CDR1 as GTSNPN and CDR2 as SVGIG (reference sequence). The CDR3 loop reads CAWSVGTRSTEAFF. CDR3 DNA: TGTGCCTGGAGTGTAGGGACAAGGAGCACTGAAGCTTTCTTT.

The table lists this clonotype with many counts. The J gene is TRBJ2-1, the V gene TRBV6-2 or TRBV6-3, with TRBD2 matching 8 bases. The length of the CDR3 is 13 residues. V lost 3 bases and J lost 11; bases outside the gene matches: 6. Germline lookup yields CDR1 MNHEY and CDR2 SVGEGT. The CDR3 bases are TGTGCCAGCAGTTATGACCGGGAGGGGAAGCAGTTCTTC. Translation gives CASSYDREGKQFF.

This clonotype was recorded at least ten times. The rearrangement joins TRBV7-3 to TRBJ1-1; 9 bases match TRBD1. CDR1 and CDR2 from the germline V gene are SGHTA and FQGTGA. This CDR3 is 14 amino acids long. V shed 3 bases, J shed 5 bases, and the junction held 4 bases outside the gene matches. This CDR3 is CASSLTGGQTEAFF. In DNA form, the CDR3 reads TGTGCCAGCAGCTTGACAGGGGGGCAGACTGAAGCTTTCTTT.

This clonotype was detected a few times. The chain links TRBV7-6 to TRBJ2-2; 9 bases fit TRBD2. The CDR3 is 16 amino acids. Germline V lookup: CDR1 SGHVS, CDR2 FNYEAQ. The V segment lost 5 bases and the J segment 0 bases; nucleotides outside the gene matches: 4. This CDR3 reads CASSVSGRSNTGELFF. For the CDR3, the DNA is TGTGCCAGCAGCGTAAGCGGGAGGTCGAACACCGGGGAGCTGTTTTTT. The full variable domain, rest sourced from reference TRBV7-6 and TRBJ2-2, is GAGVSQSPRYKVTKRGQDVALRCDPISGHVSLYWYRQALGQGPEFLTYFNYEAQQDKSGLPNDRFSAERPEGSISTLTIQRTEQRDSAMYRCASSVSGRSNTGELFFGEGSRLTVL.

This clonotype was seen ten or more times. This rearrangement joins TRBV29-1 to TRBJ1-5, with D maybe TRBD1 (5 bases). The V gene lost 0 bases and the J gene lost 5 bases, with 17 bases spanning the gap. Germline loops: CDR1 SQVTM, CDR2 ANQGSEA. This CDR3 region has 16 residues. Here the CDR3 reads CSVEDLWMGHHQPQHF. In nucleotides, the CDR3 is TGCAGCGTTGAAGATCTATGGATGGGGCACCATCAGCCCCAGCATTTT.

This clonotype has ten or more counts. V is TRBV4-3 and J is TRBJ2-1; TRBD1 matches 7 bases. This CDR3 is built from 14 residues. Trimming removed 5 bases from V and 12 bases from J; junction bases left unmatched: 13. CDR1 is LGHNA, CDR2 YSLEER, per germline. For the CDR3, the DNA is TGCGCCAGCAGCGGTATGAGGGGGCAGGATCGGCAGTTCTTC. Protein sequence: CASSGMRGQDRQFF.

This clonotype showed up many times. V gene TRBV27 combines with J gene TRBJ2-6; D ambiguous. V lost 6 bases, J lost 2 bases, and 8 bases lay in between. Germline V lookup: CDR1 MNHEY, CDR2 SMNVEV (reference sequence). The CDR3 loop spans 14 amino acids. The CDR3 DNA reads as TGTGCCAGCAGAAGGAGTGCTGGGGCCAACGTCCTGACTTTC. It yields the protein CASRRSAGANVLTF.

The J gene is TRBJ2-2, the V gene TRBV29-1; 8 bases line up with TRBD2. The CDR3 is 14 residues long. Trimming at V came to 6 bases and at J to 4 bases, leaving 7 bases not matched to a gene. CDR1 SQVTM and CDR2 ANQGSEA come from the germline V gene. CDR3 in DNA: TGCAGCGTCCTAGCGGGTATCTCCACCGGGGAGCTGTTTTTT. It translates to CSVLAGISTGELFF.

This clonotype was found many times. The chain carries TRBV7-2 and TRBJ2-4; 11 positions agree with TRBD2. This CDR3 contains 18 residues. After removal of 2 bases from V and 8 bases from J, the junction contained 14 bases not matched to a gene. Germline-derived CDR1 and CDR2 are SGHTA and FQGNSA. This chain's CDR3 is CASSLNGLAGGPMYIQYF. CDR3 DNA sequence: TGTGCCAGCAGCTTAAATGGGTTAGCGGGAGGGCCAATGTACATTCAGTACTTC.